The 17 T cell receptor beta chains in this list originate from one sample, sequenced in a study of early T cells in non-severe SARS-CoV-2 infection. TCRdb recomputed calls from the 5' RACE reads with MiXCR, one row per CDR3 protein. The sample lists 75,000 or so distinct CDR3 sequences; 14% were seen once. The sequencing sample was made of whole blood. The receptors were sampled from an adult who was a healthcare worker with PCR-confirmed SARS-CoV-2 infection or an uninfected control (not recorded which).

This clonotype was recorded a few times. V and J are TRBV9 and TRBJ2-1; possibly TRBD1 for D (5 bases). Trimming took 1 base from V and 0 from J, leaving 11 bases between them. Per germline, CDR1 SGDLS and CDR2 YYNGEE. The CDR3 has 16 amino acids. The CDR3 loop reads CASSVQGTNSYNEQFF. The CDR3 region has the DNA TGTGCCAGCAGCGTACAGGGCACGAACTCCTACAATGAGCAGTTCTTC.

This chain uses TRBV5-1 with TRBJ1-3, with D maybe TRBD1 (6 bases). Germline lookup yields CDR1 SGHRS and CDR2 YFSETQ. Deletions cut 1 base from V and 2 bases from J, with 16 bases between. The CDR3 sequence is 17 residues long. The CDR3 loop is CASSLTTGLQTGNTIYF. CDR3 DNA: TGCGCCAGCAGCTTGACCACAGGGTTACAAACTGGAAACACCATATATTTT.

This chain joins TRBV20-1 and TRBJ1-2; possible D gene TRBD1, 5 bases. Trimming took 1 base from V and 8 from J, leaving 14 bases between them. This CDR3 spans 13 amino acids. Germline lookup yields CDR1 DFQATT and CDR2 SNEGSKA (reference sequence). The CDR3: CSARGPGAGGYTF. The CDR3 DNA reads TGCAGTGCTAGAGGACCCGGGGCGGGCGGCTACACCTTC.

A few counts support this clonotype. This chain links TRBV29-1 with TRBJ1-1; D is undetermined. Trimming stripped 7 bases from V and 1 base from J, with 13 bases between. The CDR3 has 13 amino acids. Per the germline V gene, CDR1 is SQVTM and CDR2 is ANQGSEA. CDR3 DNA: TGCAGCGGCAGGAGGCCGGGGAACACTGAAGCTTTCTTT. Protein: CSGRRPGNTEAFF.

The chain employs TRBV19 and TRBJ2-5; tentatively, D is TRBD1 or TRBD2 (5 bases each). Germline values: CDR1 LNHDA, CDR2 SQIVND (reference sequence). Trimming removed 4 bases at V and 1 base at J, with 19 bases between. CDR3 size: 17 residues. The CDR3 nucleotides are TGTGCCAGTAGTAGTGAGTTTTCCGGGGACCCCCAAGAGACCCAGTACTTC. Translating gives CASSSEFSGDPQETQYF.

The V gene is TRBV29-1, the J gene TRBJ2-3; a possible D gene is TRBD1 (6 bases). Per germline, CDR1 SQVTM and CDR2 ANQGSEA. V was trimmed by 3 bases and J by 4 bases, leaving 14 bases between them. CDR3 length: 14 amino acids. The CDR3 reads CSVDWTVVPDTQYF. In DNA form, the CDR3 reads TGCAGCGTTGATTGGACAGTGGTCCCAGATACGCAGTATTTT.

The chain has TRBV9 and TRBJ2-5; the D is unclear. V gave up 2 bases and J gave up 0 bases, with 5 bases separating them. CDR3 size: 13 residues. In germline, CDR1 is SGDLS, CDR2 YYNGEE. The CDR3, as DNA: TGTGCCAGCAGCGTGGGGTACCAAGAGACCCAGTACTTC. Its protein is CASSVGYQETQYF. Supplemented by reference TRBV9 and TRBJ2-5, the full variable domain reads DSGVTQTPKHLITATGQRVTLRCSPRSGDLSVYWYQQSLDQGLQFLIQYYNGEERAKGNILERFSAQQFPDLHSELNLSSLELGDSALYFCASSVGYQETQYFGPGTRLLVL.

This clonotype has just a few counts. CDR3 DNA sequence: TGCGCCAGCGGGAAGGAGCGAATCTACGAGCAGTACTTC. It translates to CASGKERIYEQYF. J is TRBJ2-7 and V is TRBV5-1, with D unresolved. Germline V gene sequence: CDR1 SGHRS, CDR2 YFSETQ. V gave up 7 bases and J gave up 3 bases, with 14 bases separating them. CDR3 length equals 13 residues.

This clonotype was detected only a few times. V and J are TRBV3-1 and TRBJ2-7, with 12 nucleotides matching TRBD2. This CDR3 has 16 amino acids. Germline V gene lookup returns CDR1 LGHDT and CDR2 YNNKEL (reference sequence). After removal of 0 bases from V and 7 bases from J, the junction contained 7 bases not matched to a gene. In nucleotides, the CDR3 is TGTGCCAGCAGCCAAGAAGCTAGCGGGGGGGCTGGAGAGCAGTACTTC. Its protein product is CASSQEASGGAGEQYF.

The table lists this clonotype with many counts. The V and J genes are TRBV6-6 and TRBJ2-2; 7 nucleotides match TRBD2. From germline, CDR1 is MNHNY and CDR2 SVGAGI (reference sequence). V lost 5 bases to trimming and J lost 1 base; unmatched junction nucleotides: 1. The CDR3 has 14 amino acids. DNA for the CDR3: TGTGCCAGCAGTACGGGGGGGAACACCGGGGAGCTGTTTTTT. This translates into CASSTGGNTGELFF.

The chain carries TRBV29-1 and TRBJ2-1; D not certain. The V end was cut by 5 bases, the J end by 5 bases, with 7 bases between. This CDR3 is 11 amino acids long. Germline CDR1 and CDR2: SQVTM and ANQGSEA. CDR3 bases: TGCAGCGTTCGACCTAACAATGAGCAGTTCTTC. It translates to CSVRPNNEQFF.

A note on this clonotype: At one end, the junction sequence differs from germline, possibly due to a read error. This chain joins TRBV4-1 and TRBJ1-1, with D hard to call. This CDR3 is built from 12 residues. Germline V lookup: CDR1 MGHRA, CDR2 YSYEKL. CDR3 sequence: CASSQGYTEVFF. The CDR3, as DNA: TGCGCCAGCAGCCAAGGATACACTGAAGTTTTCTTT.

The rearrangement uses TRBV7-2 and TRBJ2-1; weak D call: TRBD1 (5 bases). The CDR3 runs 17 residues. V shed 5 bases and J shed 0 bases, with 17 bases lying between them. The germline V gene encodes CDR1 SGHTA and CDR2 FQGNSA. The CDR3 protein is CASSHSGASSSYNEQFF. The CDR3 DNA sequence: TGTGCCAGCAGCCACAGTGGGGCCTCCAGCTCCTACAATGAGCAGTTCTTC.

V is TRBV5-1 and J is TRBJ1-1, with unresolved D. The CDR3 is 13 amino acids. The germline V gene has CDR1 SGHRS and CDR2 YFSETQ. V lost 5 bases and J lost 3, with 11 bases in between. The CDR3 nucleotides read TGCGCCAGCAGTGACGGGGTGGACACTGAAGCTTTCTTT. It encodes CASSDGVDTEAFF.

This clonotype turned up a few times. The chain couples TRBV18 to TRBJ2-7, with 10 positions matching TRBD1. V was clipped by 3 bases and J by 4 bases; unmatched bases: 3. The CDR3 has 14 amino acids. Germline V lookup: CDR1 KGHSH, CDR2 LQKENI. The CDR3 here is CASSPGDRGYEQYF. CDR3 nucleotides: TGTGCCAGCTCACCGGGGGACAGGGGATACGAGCAGTACTTC.

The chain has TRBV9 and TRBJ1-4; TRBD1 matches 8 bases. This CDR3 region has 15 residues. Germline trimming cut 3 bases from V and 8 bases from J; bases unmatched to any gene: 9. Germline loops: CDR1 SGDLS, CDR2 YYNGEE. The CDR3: CASSAGQVFSEKLFF. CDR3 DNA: TGTGCCAGCAGCGCGGGACAGGTTTTTTCCGAAAAACTGTTTTTT.

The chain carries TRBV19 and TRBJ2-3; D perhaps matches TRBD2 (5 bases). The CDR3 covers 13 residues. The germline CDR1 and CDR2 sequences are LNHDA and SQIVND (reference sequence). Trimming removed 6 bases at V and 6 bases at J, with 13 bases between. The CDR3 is CASSLGGDDTQYF. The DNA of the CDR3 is TGTGCCAGTAGCCTCGGAGGTGATGATACGCAGTATTTT.